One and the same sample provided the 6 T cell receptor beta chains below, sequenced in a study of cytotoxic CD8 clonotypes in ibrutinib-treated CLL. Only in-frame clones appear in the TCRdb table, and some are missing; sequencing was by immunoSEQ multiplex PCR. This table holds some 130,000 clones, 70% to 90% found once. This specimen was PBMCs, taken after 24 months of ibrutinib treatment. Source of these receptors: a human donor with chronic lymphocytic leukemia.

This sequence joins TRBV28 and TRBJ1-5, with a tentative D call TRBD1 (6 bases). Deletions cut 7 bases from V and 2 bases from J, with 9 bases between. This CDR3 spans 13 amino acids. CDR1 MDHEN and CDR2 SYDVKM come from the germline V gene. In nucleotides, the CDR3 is TGTGCCAGCATCTCAGGGGGCAATCAGCCCCAGCATTTT. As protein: CASISGGNQPQHF. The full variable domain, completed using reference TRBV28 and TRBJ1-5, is DVKVTQSSRYLVKRTGEKVFLECVQDMDHENMFWYRQDPGLGLRLIYFSYDVKMKEKGDIPEGYSVSREKKERFSLILESASTNQTSMYLCASISGGNQPQHFGDGTRLSIL.

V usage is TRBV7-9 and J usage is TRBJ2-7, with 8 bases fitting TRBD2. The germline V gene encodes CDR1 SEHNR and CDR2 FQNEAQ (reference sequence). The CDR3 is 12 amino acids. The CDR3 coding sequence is TGTGCGAGCGGGAGCACTGCCTACGAGCAGTACTTC. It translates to CASGSTAYEQYF.

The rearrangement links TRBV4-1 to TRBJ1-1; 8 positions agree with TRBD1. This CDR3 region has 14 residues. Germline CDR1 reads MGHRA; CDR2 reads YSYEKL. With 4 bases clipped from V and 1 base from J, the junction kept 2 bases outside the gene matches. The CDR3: CASSPQGANTEAFF. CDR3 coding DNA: TGCGCCAGCAGCCCCCAGGGGGCGAACACTGAAGCTTTCTTT.

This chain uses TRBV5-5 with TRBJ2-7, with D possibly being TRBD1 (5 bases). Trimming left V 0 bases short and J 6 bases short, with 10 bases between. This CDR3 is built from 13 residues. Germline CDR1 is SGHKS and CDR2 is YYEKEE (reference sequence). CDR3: CASSLVPGIEQYF. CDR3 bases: TGTGCCAGCAGCTTGGTACCAGGGATCGAGCAGTACTTC.

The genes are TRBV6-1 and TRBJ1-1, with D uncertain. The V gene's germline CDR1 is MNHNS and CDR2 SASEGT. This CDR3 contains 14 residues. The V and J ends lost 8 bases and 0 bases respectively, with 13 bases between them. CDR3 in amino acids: CASGTLYMNTEAFF. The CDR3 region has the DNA TGTGCCAGCGGTACTCTTTATATGAACACTGAAGCTTTCTTT.

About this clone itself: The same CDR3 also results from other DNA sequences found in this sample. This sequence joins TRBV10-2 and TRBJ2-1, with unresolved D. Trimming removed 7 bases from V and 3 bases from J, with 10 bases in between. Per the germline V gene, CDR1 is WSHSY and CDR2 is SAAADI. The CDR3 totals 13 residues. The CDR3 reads CASTDRHYNEQFF. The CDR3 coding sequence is TGCGCCAGCACAGACCGGCACTACAATGAGCAGTTCTTC.